The 10 T cell receptor beta chains presented below share a single source sample, sequenced in a study of blood T cell repertoires in COVID-19. The data were produced by immunoSEQ multiplex PCR, yet TCRdb's version contains in-frame clones alone and is incomplete. The sample contains about 93,000 clones, 90% of which appear only once. Material for sequencing was peripheral blood. These receptors were collected from a human donor with active COVID-19. The donor label of this sample is uncertain.

This clone has only one observation. The V gene is TRBV6-5, the J gene TRBJ1-3; D is unresolved. Germline CDR1 reads MNHEY; CDR2 reads SVGAGI. V lost 0 bases and J lost 9, with 12 bases in between. The CDR3 is 14 amino acids. The CDR3: CASSYSRPGSTIYF. For the CDR3, the DNA is TGTGCCAGCAGTTACTCCCGTCCGGGGAGCACCATATATTTT.

The chain employs TRBV7-2 and TRBJ1-5; 7 bases line up with TRBD1. The CDR3 has 14 amino acids. V was pared by 1 base and J by 4 bases, with 1 base of the junction left unmatched. Germline lookup yields CDR1 SGHTA and CDR2 FQGNSA. CDR3 in DNA: TGTGCCAGCAGCTTAGGGACAGGAAATCAGCCCCAGCATTTT. Protein product: CASSLGTGNQPQHF.

This clone has a count of ten or more. CDR3 loop: CASSSGGLYEQYF. As DNA, the CDR3 is TGTGCCAGCAGCTCGGGGGGCCTATACGAGCAGTACTTC. The gene calls are TRBV7-8 and TRBJ2-7; the D gene is possibly TRBD2 (7 bases). This CDR3 has 13 residues. Germline V lookup: CDR1 SGHVS, CDR2 FQNEAQ. V was cut by 4 bases and J by 4 bases, with 11 bases left in between.

This chain links TRBV7-9 with TRBJ1-4; D might be TRBD1 (5 bases). Germline V gene sequence: CDR1 SEHNR, CDR2 FQNEAQ (reference sequence). This CDR3 contains 15 residues. Deletions cut 5 bases from V and 4 bases from J, with 14 bases between. The DNA of the CDR3 is TGTGCCAGCAGCCTATTGGGACTGGTTAATGAAAAACTGTTTTTT. It translates to CASSLLGLVNEKLFF.

The V and J genes are TRBV6-1 and TRBJ1-2, with a tentative D call TRBD1 (6 bases). The germline V gene encodes CDR1 MNHNS and CDR2 SASEGT. The CDR3 loop spans 13 amino acids. Trimming stripped 3 bases from V and 4 bases from J, with 9 bases between. CDR3 loop: CASSEQGPYGYTF. As DNA, the CDR3 is TGTGCCAGCAGTGAGCAGGGGCCCTATGGCTACACCTTC.

The genes are TRBV3-1 (or the pseudogene TRBV3-2) and TRBJ2-5, with 8 bases fitting TRBD2. There are 15 residues in the CDR3. Germline CDR1 is LGHDT and CDR2 is YNNKEL (reference sequence). The V gene end was trimmed by 1 base and the J gene end by 5 bases; junction bases not matched to a gene: 6. This chain's CDR3 is CASSQGRGARETQYF. DNA for the CDR3: TGTGCCAGCAGCCAAGGGCGGGGGGCCCGGGAGACCCAGTACTTC.

The CDR3 sequence is CATSDTRTSGSTDTQYF. In DNA form, the CDR3 reads TGTGCCACCAGTGATACTAGGACTAGCGGGTCAACCGATACGCAGTATTTT. V is TRBV24-1 and J is TRBJ2-3, with TRBD2 matching over 11 bases. The V gene's germline CDR1 is KGHDR and CDR2 SFDVKD. The CDR3 extends over 17 amino acids. V gave up 3 bases and J gave up 6 bases; unmatched junction bases: 10.

This rearrangement joins TRBV7-9 to TRBJ2-3; 8 bases align to TRBD1. This CDR3 has 15 amino acids. The trim removed 1 base at V and 6 bases at J, leaving 6 bases unmatched. Germline CDR1 reads SEHNR; CDR2 reads FQNEAQ (reference sequence). CDR3 sequence: CASSLVRTGSDTQYF. The CDR3 coding sequence is TGTGCCAGCAGCTTAGTCCGGACAGGGAGCGATACGCAGTATTTT. Supplemented by reference TRBV7-9 and TRBJ2-3, the full variable domain reads DTGVSQNPRHKITKRGQNVTFRCDPISEHNRLYWYRQTLGQGPEFLTYFQNEAQLEKSRLLSDRFSAERPKGSFSTLEIQRTEQGDSAMYLCASSLVRTGSDTQYFGPGTRLTVL.

The genes are TRBV18 and TRBJ2-3; the D gene is possibly TRBD1 (6 bases). The CDR3 covers 16 residues. The germline V gene has CDR1 KGHSH and CDR2 LQKENI. V gave up 3 bases and J gave up 3 bases, with 16 bases separating them. The CDR3 bases are TGTGCCAGCTCACCGAAGGCAGGGGTTTTTACAGATACGCAGTATTTT. This gives the protein CASSPKAGVFTDTQYF.

CDR3 DNA sequence: TGTGCCAGCAGACGGGGGGGACGCCATGTAGGTACGCAGTATTTT. Translated: CASRRGGRHVGTQYF. This chain joins TRBV6-5 and TRBJ2-3; TRBD2 aligns across 8 bases. The ends lost 6 bases at V and 8 bases at J; junction bases unmatched: 13. Germline assignment: CDR1 MNHEY and CDR2 SVGAGI. This CDR3 spans 15 amino acids.